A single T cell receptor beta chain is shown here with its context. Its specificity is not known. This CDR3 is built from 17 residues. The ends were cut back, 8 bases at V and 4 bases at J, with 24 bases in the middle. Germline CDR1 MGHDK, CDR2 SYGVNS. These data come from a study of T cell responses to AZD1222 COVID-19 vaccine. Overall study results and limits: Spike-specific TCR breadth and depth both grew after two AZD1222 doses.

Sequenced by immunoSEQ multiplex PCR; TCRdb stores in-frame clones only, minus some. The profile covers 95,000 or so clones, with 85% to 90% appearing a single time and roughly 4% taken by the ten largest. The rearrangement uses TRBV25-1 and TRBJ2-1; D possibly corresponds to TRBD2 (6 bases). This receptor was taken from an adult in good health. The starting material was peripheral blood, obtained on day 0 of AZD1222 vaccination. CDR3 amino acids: CASQKTLATHSYNEQFF. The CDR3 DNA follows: TGTGCCAGCCAGAAGACCCTAGCGACCCATTCTTACAATGAGCAGTTCTTC. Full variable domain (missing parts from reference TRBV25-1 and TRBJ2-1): EADIYQTPRYLVIGTGKKITLECSQTMGHDKMYWYQQDPGMELHLIHYSYGVNSTEKGDLSSESTVSRIRTEHFPLTLESARPSHTSQYLCASQKTLATHSYNEQFFGPGTRLTVL.